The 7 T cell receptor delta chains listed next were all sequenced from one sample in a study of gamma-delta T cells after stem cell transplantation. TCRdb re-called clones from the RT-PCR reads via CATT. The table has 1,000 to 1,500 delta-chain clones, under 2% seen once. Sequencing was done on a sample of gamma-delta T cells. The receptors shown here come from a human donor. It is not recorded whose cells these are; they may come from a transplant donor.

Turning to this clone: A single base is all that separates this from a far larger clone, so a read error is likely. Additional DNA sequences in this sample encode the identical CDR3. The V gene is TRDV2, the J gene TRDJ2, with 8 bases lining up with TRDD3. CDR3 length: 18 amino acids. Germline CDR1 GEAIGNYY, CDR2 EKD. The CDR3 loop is CACDPLGIHPPMGAQLFF. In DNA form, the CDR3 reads TGCGCCTGTGACCCACTGGGGATACACCCCCCCATGGGAGCACAACTCTTCTTT.

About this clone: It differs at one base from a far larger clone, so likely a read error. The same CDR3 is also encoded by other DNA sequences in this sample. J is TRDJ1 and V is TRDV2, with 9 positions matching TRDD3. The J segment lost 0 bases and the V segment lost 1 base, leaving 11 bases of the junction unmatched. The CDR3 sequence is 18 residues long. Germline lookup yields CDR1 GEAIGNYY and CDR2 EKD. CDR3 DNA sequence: TGTGCCTGTGACACTCTGATGGGGATACGCGGGGACACCGATAAACTCATCTTT. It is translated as CACDTLMGIRGDTDKLIF.

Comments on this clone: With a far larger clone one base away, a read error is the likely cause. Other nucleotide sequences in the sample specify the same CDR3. The chain's CDR3 is CACDVLGGGAQLFF. Written as DNA, the CDR3 is TGTGCCTGTGACGTTCTGGGAGGTGGGGCGCAACTCTTCTTT. V is TRDV2 and J is TRDJ2, with a tentative D call TRDD3 (5 bases). The CDR3 runs to 14 residues. CDR1 GEAIGNYY and CDR2 EKD come from the germline V gene. Trimming took off 3 bases at V and 11 bases at J, with 18 bases between the two ends.

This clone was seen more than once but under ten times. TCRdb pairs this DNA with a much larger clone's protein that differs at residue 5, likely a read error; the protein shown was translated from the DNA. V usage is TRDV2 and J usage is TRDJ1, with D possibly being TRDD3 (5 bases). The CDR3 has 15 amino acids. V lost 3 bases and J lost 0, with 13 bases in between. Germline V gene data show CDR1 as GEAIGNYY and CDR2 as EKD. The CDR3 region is CACDRMGQYTDKLIF. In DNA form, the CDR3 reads TGTGCCTGTGACCGAATGGGGCAGTACACCGATAAACTCATCTTT.

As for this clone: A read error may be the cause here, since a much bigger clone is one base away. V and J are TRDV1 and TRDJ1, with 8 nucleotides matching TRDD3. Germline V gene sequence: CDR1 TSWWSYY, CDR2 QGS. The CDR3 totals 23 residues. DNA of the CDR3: TGTGCTCTTGGGGACCTCTCCAATGGGTCTCCATTCCCGTTCTCGGGGGATAGGGGTAAACCCATCTTT. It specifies CALGDLSNGSPFPFSGDRGKPIF.

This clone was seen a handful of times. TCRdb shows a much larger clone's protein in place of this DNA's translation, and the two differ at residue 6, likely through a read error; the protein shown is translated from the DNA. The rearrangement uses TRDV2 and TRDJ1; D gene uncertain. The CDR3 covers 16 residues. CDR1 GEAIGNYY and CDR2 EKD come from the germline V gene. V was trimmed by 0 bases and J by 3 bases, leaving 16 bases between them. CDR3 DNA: TGTGCCTGTGACACCCCTCCCCCGCGCGATGCCGATAAACTCATCTTT. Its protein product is CACDTPPPRDADKLIF.

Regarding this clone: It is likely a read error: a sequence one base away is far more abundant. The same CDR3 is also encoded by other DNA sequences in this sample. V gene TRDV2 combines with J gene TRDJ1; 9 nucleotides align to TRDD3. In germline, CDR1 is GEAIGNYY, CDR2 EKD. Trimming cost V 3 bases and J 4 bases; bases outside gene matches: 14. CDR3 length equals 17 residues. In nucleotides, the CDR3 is TGTGCCTGTGACGAGCTAGGGGATACGCAGCGAAACGATAAACTCATCTTT. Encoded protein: CACDELGDTQRNDKLIF.